The clone carrying this TCR beta chain was counted once. Indicated treatment: preoperative locoregional IRX-2 cytokine immunotherapy. The germline gives CDR1 SQVTM, CDR2 ANQGSEA. Trimming cost V 6 bases and J 7 bases; bases outside gene matches: 7. The CDR3 contains 14 residues. These data come from a study of preoperative IRX-2 immunotherapy in early breast cancer. TCRdb keeps only in-frame clones here, not all; method: immunoSEQ multiplex PCR. The table shows about 98,000 clones, with 86% occurring only once. Source: tumor tissue, taken after IRX-2 immunotherapy. V is TRBV29-1 and J is TRBJ2-7; 15 bases match TRBD2. This clonotype originated in a human donor with breast cancer. CDR3 region: CSVGLAGGTREQYF. The CDR3 DNA reads TGCAGCGTCGGACTAGCGGGGGGGACGAGGGAGCAGTACTTC.